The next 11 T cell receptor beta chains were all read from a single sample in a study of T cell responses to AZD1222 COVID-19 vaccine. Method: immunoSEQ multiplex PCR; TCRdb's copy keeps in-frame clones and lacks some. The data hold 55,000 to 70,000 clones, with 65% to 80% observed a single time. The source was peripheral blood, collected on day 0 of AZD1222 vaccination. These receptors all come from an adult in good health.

The CDR3 DNA sequence: TGTGCTAGTGGTTTGTACACGGATACGCAGTATTTT. Residues: CASGLYTDTQYF. This chain connects TRBV12-5 to TRBJ2-3; D remains unclear. Germline CDR1 is LGHNT and CDR2 is FRNRAP. The V end lost 2 bases, the J end lost 6 bases, and 6 bases lay between the germline ends. The CDR3 sequence is 12 residues long.

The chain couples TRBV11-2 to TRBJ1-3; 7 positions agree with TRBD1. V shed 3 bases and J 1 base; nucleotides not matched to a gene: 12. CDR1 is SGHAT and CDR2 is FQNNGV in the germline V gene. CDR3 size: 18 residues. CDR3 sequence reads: CASSFVLNRGPSGNTIYF. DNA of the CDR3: TGTGCCAGCAGCTTTGTCTTGAACAGGGGACCGTCTGGAAACACCATATATTTT.

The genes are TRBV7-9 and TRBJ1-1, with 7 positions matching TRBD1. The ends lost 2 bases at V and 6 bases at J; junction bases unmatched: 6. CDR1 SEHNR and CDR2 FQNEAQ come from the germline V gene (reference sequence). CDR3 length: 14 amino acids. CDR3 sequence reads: CASSLQGGAAEAFF. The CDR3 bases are TGTGCCAGCAGCTTACAAGGGGGCGCAGCTGAAGCTTTCTTT.

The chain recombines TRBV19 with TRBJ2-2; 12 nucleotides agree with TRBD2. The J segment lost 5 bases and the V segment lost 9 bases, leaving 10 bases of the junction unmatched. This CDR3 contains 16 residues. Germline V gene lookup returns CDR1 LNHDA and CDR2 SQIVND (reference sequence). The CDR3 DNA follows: TGTGCCAGCACTGGCCTAGCGGGGGGGCCAACCGGGGAGCTGTTTTTT. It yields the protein CASTGLAGGPTGELFF.

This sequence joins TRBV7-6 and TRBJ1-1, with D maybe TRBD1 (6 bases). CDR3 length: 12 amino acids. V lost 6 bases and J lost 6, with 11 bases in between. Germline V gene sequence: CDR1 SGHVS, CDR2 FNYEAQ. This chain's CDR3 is CASRSAGAEAFF. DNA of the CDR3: TGTGCCAGCAGATCGGCAGGGGCTGAAGCTTTCTTT. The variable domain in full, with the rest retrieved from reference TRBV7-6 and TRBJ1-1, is GAGVSQSPRYKVTKRGQDVALRCDPISGHVSLYWYRQALGQGPEFLTYFNYEAQQDKSGLPNDRFSAERPEGSISTLTIQRTEQRDSAMYRCASRSAGAEAFFGQGTRLTVV.

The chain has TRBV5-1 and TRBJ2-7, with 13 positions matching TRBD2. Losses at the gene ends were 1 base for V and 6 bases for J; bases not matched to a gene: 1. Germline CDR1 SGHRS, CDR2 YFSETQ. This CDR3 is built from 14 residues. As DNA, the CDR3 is TGCGCCAGCAGCTTGTGGACTAGCGGGGGCGAGCAGTACTTC. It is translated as CASSLWTSGGEQYF.

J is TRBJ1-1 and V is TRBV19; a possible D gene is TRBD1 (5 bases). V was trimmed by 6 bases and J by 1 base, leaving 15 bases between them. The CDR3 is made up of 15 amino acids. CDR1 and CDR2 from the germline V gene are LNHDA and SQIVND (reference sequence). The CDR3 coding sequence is TGTGCCAGTAGGGACAAGAGGTCCCCGAACACTGAAGCTTTCTTT. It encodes CASRDKRSPNTEAFF.

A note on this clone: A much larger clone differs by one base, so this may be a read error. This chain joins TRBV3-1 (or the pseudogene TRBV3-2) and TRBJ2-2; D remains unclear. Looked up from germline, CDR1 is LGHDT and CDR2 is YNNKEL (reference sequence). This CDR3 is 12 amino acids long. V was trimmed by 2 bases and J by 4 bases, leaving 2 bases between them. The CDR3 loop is CASSQSTGELFF. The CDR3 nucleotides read TGTGCCAGCAGCCAAAGCACCGGGGAGCTGTTTTTT.

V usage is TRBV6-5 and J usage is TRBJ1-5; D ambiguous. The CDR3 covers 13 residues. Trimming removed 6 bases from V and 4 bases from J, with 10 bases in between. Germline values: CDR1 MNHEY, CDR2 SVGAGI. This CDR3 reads CASRPPGNQPQHF. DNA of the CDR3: TGTGCCAGCAGACCCCCGGGTAATCAGCCCCAGCATTTT.

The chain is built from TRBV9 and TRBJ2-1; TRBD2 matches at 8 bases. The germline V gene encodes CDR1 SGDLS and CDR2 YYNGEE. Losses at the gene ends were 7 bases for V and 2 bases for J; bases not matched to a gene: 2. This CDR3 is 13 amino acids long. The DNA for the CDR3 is TGTGCCAGCGGCGGGGGGACCTACAATGAGCAGTTCTTC. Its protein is CASGGGTYNEQFF.

In DNA form, the CDR3 reads TGTGCCAGCAGTAAAACAGGGGAGTTCGGCTACACCTTC. Residues: CASSKTGEFGYTF. V and J are TRBV6-5 and TRBJ1-2; 7 bases align to TRBD1. Germline V gene lookup returns CDR1 MNHEY and CDR2 SVGAGI. This CDR3 is 13 amino acids long. Trimming took 5 bases from V and 8 from J; bases not matched to a gene: 8.